This TCR beta chain appears in the sequencing data of a study of CD8 T cells in Susac syndrome. It was with random hexamers that about 0.45 to 1 ug RNA was reverse transcribed. TCR beta CDR3 was amplified by immunoSEQ multiplex PCR. This amplification extended across 54 Vbeta and 13 Jbeta segments. TCRdb ran MiXCR on the immunoSEQ multiplex PCR reads and lists one entry per CDR3 protein. The profile covers roughly 110,000 distinct CDR3 sequences, with around 93% appearing a single time and approximately 0.13% taken by the ten largest. The V and J ends lost 5 bases and 3 bases, in that order; junction bases with no gene match: 7. Per the germline V gene, CDR1 is SGHTA and CDR2 is FQGTGA. The CDR3 consists of 15 residues. Sequencing targeted TCR beta in T cells from blood (CD8+ and CD4+). Negative isolation yielded the CD8+ and CD4+ T cells, while FACS enriched the TEMRA cells. On this clonotype: Its target is unknown.

Study-wide findings and caveats: As the study acknowledged, the number of individuals in its TCR sequencing and HLA analysis was relatively small.

This TCR was recovered from a human donor in good health. Specimen: CD8+ T cells from PBMCs. The chain carries TRBV7-3 and TRBJ2-1, with TRBD2 identical over 7 bases. The CDR3: CASSPTGDYYNEQFF. In DNA, the CDR3 is TGTGCCAGCAGCCCGACGGGGGACTACTACAATGAGCAGTTCTTC.